This T cell receptor beta chain was sequenced for a study of cytomegalovirus exposure and HLA in healthy donors. This clone was seen a single time. Its antigen is unidentified. The study's findings and limits: In vitro confirmation showed a few CMV-associated chains to be CMV antigen specific. Cytomegalovirus status, reportedly, was diagnosed with high specificity and sensitivity by the classifier. One later analysis, an examination of the 100 to 150 validation repertoires, found that first-cohort TCR clusters tended to co-occur in them.

Germline-derived CDR1 and CDR2 are MNHEY and SMNVEV (reference sequence). The CDR3 contains 15 residues. J was trimmed by 3 bases and V by 4 bases; bases with no gene match: 4. The table came from immunoSEQ multiplex PCR; TCRdb's copy has only in-frame clones and leaves some out. The table includes 150,000 to 200,000 clones, around 92% detected once. Among the approximately 130 subjects of the validation cohort, separate from the approximately 670-subject first cohort, were the donors. Input material: PBMCs. The chain carries TRBV27 and TRBJ2-1, with TRBD2 matching over 9 bases. This receptor was obtained from a man younger than 35 in good health and CMV-seropositive. The CDR3 loop is CASSSTSGDYNEQFF. CDR3 nucleotides: TGTGCCAGCAGTTCGACTAGCGGAGACTACAATGAGCAGTTCTTC.